This is a list of T cell receptor beta chains from one sample in a study of blood T cell repertoires in COVID-19. TCRdb keeps only in-frame clones here, not all; method: immunoSEQ multiplex PCR. The sample lists under 95,000 clones, roughly four fifths occurring once. The sequenced sample consisted of peripheral blood. These TCRs come from a man aged 45-60 years with acute or convalescent COVID-19. CDR3s include the opening cysteine and the closing phenylalanine or tryptophan. D genes are given only for firm matches. Clone size is given for some rows only: seen once, a few or many times, or a class if the clone is expanded.

>NA|TRBV10-3|few|TRBJ1-4
CAISEGRGGKLFF
>NA|TRBV2|NA|TRBJ2-5
CASSDSLGTQYF
>NA|TRBV6-2/TRBV6-3|NA|TRBJ2-2
CASSLVGGLEDTGELFF
>NA|TRBV4-1|NA|TRBJ1-6
CASSQDLRDSPLHF
>TRBD1|TRBV7-2|NA|TRBJ1-4
CASSPGTGNEKLFF
>TRBD1|TRBV15|NA|TRBJ2-7
CATSQQGVNEQYF
>TRBD1|TRBV6-4|NA|TRBJ2-1
CASSTGQGSDEQFF
>NA|TRBV5-1|NA|TRBJ1-1
CASSLAGGSVTEAFF
>NA|TRBV7-2|few|TRBJ1-2
CASSLRQRRANGYTF
>TRBD1|TRBV28|once|TRBJ1-4
CASSSGTGVEKLFF
>NA|TRBV5-1|NA|TRBJ1-4
CASSFGDSNEKLFF
>TRBD2|TRBV6-5|NA|TRBJ2-5
CASSSGTRIQETQYF
>NA|TRBV4-3|NA|TRBJ1-5
CASSQDRGEPQHF
>NA|TRBV7-2|NA|TRBJ1-5
CASSLVVDQPQHF
>NA|TRBV18|NA|TRBJ1-1
CASSPPSRGNTEAFF
>TRBD1|TRBV2|NA|TRBJ2-7
CASSEARQGPYEQYF
>NA|TRBV30|NA|TRBJ1-1
CAWTLGGMGTEAFF
>NA|TRBV7-9|NA|TRBJ2-7
CASSLGYQGFSYEQYF
>NA|TRBV11-3|medium-sized|TRBJ2-2
CASSLGPWNTGELFF
>TRBD1|TRBV5-1|NA|TRBJ1-2
CASSPAGQGANYGYTF
>NA|TRBV19|NA|TRBJ1-4
CASNGGSGEKLFF
>NA|TRBV10-3|NA|TRBJ1-4
CAIKRGAENEKLFF
>NA|TRBV7-2|once|TRBJ1-6
CASSLARSGSGSPLHF
>NA|TRBV6-2/TRBV6-3|NA|TRBJ2-7
CASSNTRFRSYEQYF
>TRBD2|TRBV24-1|NA|TRBJ2-5
CATSEISGRAGSETQYF
>TRBD1|TRBV6-5|NA|TRBJ1-1
CASGQTGAPEAFF
>TRBD1|TRBV5-5|NA|TRBJ2-5
CASSLDGTAWETQYF
>NA|TRBV27|NA|TRBJ2-1
CASRGGGGNEQFF
>NA|TRBV19|NA|TRBJ1-1
CASRGLRADYTEAFF
>NA|TRBV2|few|TRBJ1-1
CASRDRDTEAFF
>NA|TRBV2|NA|TRBJ2-2
CASSDSGTGELFF
>NA|TRBV7-8|NA|TRBJ1-5
CASSLGGRQPQHF
>TRBD1|TRBV18|NA|TRBJ1-4
CASSPTGQQNEKLFF
>TRBD1|TRBV7-2|NA|TRBJ1-6
CASSSDRVTNSPLHF
>NA|TRBV30|NA|TRBJ1-2
CAWSSEGYGYTF
>NA|TRBV9|NA|TRBJ1-1
CASSADQAMNTEAFF
>TRBD1|TRBV27|NA|TRBJ1-1
CASSFTGGDTEAFF
>NA|TRBV5-6|NA|TRBJ1-4
CASSPGRVEKLFF
>NA|TRBV7-2|NA|TRBJ1-5
CASSLLGANQPQHF
>TRBD1|TRBV4-2|NA|TRBJ1-4
CASSQQPGQGEKKLFF
>TRBD1|TRBV7-2|NA|TRBJ1-2
CASSSLSETGDYGYTF
>NA|TRBV25-1|NA|TRBJ1-1
CARRGNRANTEAFF
>NA|TRBV9|NA|TRBJ2-3
CASSVLELADTQYF
>TRBD1|TRBV25-1|NA|TRBJ2-1
CASSRQGGLGSYNEQFF
>NA|TRBV29-1|few|TRBJ1-6
CSVAAGTNNSPLHF
>TRBD2|TRBV7-9|NA|TRBJ2-2
CASSLAGGITGELFF
>TRBD2|TRBV9|once|TRBJ2-5
CASSEGPAGVKETQYF
>NA|TRBV4-3|NA|TRBJ1-1
CASSQGGGNTEAFF
>NA|TRBV19|NA|TRBJ1-6
CASSSAGNSPLHF